This TCR beta chain appears in the sequencing data of a study of blood T cell repertoires in COVID-19. Study context: The United States, Italy and Spain were the sources of the acute and convalescent COVID-19 samples. In each case, the material was cDNA or gDNA derived from T cells, B-cell-depleted T cells, or PBMCs.

CDR1 is GTSNPN, CDR2 SVGIG, per germline (reference sequence). The ends were cut back, 3 bases at V and 6 bases at J, with 9 bases in the middle. The CDR3 is 12 amino acids. As originally analysed: Using reference gene primer amplification, nucleated cell counts were estimated. Some clones are missing from TCRdb's copy, which holds only in-frame ones; the method was immunoSEQ multiplex PCR. V, J and clone size reflect that table, while D and trimming were determined from the DNA. The data show about 270,000 clones, around nine tenths seen once. V usage is TRBV30 and J usage is TRBJ1-5; perhaps TRBD1 as D (5 bases). The sequencing input was peripheral blood. The receptor was derived from a man aged 35 to 55 with active or convalescent COVID-19. The CDR3 loop is CAWSAQGQPQHF. CDR3 DNA: TGTGCCTGGAGCGCGCAGGGTCAGCCCCAGCATTTT. Full variable domain (rest looked up from reference TRBV30 and TRBJ1-5): SQTIHQWPATLVQPVGSPLSLECTVEGTSNPNLYWYRQAAGRGLQLLFYSVGIGQISSEVPQNLSASRPQDRQFILSSKKLLLSDSGFYLCAWSAQGQPQHFGDGTRLSIL.